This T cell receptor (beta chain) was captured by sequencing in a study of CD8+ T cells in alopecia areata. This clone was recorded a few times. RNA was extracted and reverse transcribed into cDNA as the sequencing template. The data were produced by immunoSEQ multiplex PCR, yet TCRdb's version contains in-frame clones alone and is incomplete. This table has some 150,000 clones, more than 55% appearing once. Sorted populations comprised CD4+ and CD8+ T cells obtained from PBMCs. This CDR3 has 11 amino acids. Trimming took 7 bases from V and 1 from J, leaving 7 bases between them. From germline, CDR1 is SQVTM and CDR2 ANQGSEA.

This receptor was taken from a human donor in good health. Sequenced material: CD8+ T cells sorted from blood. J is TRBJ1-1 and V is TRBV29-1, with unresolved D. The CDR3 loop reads CSGQRNTEAFF. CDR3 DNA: TGCAGCGGTCAGAGGAACACTGAAGCTTTCTTT.